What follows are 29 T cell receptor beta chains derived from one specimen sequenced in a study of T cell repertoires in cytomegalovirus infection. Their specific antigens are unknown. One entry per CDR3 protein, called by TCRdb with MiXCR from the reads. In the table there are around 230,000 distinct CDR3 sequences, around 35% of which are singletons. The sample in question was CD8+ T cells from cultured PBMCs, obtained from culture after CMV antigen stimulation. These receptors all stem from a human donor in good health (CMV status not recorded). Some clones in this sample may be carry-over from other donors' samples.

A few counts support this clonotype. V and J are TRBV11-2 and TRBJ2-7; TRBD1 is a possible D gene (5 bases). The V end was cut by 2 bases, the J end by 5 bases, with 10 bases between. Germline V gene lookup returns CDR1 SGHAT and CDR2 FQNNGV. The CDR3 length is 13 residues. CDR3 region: CASSLSGSNEQYF. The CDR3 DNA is TGTGCCAGCAGCTTATCAGGGTCCAACGAGCAGTACTTC. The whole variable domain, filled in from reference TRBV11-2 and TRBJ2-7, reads EAGVAQSPRYKIIEKRQSVAFWCNPISGHATLYWYQQILGQGPKLLIQFQNNGVVDDSQLPKDRFSAERLKGVDSTLKIQPAKLEDSAVYLCASSLSGSNEQYFGPGTRLTVT.

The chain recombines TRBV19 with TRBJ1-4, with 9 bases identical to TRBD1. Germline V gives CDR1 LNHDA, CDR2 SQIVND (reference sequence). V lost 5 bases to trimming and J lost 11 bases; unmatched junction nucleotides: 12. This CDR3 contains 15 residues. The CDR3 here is CASSLWGQGRRKLFF. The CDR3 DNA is TGTGCCAGTAGTTTATGGGGACAGGGAAGGCGGAAACTGTTTTTT. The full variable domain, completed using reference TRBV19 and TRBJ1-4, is DGGITQSPKYLFRKEGQNVTLSCEQNLNHDAMYWYRQDPGQGLRLIYYSQIVNDFQKGDIAEGYSVSREKKESFPLTVTSAQKNPTAFYLCASSLWGQGRRKLFFGSGTQLSVL.

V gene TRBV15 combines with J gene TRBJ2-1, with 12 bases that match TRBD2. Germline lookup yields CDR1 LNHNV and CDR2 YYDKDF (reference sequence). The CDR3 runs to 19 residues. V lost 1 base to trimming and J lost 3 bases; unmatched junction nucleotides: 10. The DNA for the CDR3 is TGTGCCACCAGCAGAGGGACTAGCGGGATTAAAGAAGTCTACAATGAGCAGTTCTTC. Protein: CATSRGTSGIKEVYNEQFF.

The CDR3 reads CASSRDIESEKLFF. The CDR3 DNA sequence: TGTGCCAGCAGCCGGGACATCGAATCTGAAAAACTGTTTTTT. V is TRBV7-9 and J is TRBJ1-4; a weak D match, TRBD1 (6 bases). CDR1 SEHNR and CDR2 FQNEAQ come from the germline V gene (reference sequence). This CDR3 region has 14 residues. Trimming shortened V by 5 bases and J by 7 bases, and 14 bases separated the two germline ends.

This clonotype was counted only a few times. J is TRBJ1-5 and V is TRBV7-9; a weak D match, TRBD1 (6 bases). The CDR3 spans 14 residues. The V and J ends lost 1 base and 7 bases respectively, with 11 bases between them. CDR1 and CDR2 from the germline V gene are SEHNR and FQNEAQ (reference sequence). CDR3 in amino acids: CASSLEARGQPQHF. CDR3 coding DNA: TGTGCCAGCAGCTTAGAGGCGAGGGGGCAGCCCCAGCATTTT.

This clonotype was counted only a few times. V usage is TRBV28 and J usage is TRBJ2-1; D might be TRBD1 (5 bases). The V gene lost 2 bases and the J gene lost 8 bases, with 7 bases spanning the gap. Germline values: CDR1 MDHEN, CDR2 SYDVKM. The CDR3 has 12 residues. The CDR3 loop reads CASSLQGYEQFF. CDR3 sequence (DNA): TGTGCCAGCAGTTTACAGGGATATGAGCAGTTCTTC.

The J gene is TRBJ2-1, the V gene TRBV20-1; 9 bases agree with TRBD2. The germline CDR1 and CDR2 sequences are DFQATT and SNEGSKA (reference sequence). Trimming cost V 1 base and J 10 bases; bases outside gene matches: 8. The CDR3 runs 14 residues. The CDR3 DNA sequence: TGCAGTGCTAGAGGGGTTAGCGGGAGTAGGGAGCAGTTCTTC. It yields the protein CSARGVSGSREQFF.

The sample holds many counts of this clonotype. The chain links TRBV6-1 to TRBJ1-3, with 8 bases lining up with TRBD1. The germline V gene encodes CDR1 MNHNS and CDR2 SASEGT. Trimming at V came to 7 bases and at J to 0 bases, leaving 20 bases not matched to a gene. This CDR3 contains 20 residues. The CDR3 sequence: CASNLGQGAIGRSSGNTIYF. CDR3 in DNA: TGTGCCAGCAACCTAGGACAGGGAGCCATCGGAAGAAGCTCTGGAAACACCATATATTTT.

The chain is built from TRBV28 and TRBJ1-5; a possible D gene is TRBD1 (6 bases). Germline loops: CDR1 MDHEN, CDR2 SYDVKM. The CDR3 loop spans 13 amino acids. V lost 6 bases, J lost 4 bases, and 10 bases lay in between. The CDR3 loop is CASRDTGNQPQHF. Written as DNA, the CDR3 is TGTGCCAGCAGAGACACAGGGAATCAGCCCCAGCATTTT.

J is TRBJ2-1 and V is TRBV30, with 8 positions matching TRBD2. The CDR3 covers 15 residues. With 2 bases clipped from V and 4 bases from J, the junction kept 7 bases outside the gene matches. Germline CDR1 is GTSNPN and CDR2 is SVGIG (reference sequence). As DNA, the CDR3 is TGTGCCTGGAGTCAAGATAGCGGGATATACAATGAGCAGTTCTTC. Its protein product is CAWSQDSGIYNEQFF.

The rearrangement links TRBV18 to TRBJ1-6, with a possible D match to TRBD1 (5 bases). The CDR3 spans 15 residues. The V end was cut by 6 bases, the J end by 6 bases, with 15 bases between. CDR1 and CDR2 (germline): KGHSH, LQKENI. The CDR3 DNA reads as TGTGCCAGCTCTCTTCGGGACGGTTTTAATTCACCCCTCCACTTT. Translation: CASSLRDGFNSPLHF.

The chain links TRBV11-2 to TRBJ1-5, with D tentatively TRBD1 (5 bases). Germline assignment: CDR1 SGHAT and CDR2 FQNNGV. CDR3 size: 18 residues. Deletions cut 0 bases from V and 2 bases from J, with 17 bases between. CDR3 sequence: CASSLDRPGGFGNQPQHF. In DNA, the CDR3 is TGTGCCAGCAGCTTAGATCGACCGGGGGGTTTTGGCAATCAGCCCCAGCATTTT.

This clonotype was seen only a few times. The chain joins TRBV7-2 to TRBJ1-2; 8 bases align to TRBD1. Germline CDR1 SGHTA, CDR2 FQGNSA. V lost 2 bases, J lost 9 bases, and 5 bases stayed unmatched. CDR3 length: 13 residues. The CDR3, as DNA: TGTGCCAGCAGCTTACAGGGGGCGCAGAGCTACACCTTC. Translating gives CASSLQGAQSYTF.

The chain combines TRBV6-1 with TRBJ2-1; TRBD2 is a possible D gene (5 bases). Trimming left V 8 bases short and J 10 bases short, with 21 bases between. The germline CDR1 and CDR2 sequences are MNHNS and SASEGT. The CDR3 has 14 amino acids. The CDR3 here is CASRPSGSYGEQFF. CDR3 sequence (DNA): TGTGCCAGCCGACCCAGCGGTAGCTATGGGGAGCAGTTCTTC.

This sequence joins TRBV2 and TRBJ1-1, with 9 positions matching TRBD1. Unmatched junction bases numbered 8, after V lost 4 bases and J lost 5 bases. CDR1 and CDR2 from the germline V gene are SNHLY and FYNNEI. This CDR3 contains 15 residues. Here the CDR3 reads CASSGLDRGGTEAFF. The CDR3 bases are TGTGCCAGCAGTGGATTGGACAGGGGAGGGACTGAAGCTTTCTTT.

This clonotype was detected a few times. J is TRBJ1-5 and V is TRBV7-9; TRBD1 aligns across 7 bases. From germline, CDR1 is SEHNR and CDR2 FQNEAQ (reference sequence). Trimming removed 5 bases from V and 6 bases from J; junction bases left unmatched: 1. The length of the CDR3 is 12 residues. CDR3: CASSQGGQPQHF. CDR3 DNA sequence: TGTGCCAGCAGCCAGGGGGGTCAGCCCCAGCATTTT.

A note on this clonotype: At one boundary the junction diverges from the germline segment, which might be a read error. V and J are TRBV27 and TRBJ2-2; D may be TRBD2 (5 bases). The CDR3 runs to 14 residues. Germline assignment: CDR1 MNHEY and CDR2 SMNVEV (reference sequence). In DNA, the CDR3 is TGTGCCAGCAGTCCGGCCGGCCGCACCGGGGTGCTGTTTTTT. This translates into CASSPAGRTGVLFF.

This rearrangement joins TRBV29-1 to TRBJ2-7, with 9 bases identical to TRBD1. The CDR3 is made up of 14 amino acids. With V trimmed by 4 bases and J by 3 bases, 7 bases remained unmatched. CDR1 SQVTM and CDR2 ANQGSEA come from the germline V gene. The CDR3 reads CSVVAQGAFYEQYF. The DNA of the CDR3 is TGCAGCGTTGTGGCACAGGGGGCGTTCTACGAGCAGTACTTC.

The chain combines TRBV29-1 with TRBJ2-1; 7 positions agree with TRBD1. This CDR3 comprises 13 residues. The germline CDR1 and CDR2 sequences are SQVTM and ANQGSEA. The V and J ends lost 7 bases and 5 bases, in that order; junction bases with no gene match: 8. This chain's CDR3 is CSAPGTANNEQFF. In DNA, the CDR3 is TGCAGCGCCCCCGGGACAGCCAACAATGAGCAGTTCTTC.

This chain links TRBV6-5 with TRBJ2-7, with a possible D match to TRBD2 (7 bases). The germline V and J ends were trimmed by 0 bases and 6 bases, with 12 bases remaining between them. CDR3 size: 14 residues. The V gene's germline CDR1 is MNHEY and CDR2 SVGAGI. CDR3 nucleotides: TGTGCCAGCAGTTACTCTAACAGGGAGGGCGAGCAGTACTTC. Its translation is CASSYSNREGEQYF.

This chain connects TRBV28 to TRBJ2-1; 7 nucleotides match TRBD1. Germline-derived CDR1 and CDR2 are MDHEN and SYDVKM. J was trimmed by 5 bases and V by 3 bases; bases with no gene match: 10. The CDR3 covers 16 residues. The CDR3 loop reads CASSLPRDSYNNEQFF. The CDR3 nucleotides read TGTGCCAGCAGTTTGCCCCGGGACAGTTATAACAATGAGCAGTTCTTC.

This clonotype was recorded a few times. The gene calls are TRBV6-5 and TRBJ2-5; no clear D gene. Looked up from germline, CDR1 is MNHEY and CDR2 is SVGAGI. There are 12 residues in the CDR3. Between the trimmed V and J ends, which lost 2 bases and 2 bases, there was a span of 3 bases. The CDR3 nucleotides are TGTGCCAGCAGTTACAATCAAGAGACCCAGTACTTC. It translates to CASSYNQETQYF.

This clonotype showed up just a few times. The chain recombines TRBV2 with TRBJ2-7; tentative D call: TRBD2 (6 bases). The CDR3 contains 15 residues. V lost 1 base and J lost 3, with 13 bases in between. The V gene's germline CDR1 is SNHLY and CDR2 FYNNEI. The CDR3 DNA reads TGTGCCAGCAGTGAAGGCTCCGGGAGTATCTACGAGCAGTACTTC. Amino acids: CASSEGSGSIYEQYF.

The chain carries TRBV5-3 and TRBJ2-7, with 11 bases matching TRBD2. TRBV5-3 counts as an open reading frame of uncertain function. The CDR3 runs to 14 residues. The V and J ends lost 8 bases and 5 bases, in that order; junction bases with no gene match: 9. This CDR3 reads CASSGGLAGDEQYF. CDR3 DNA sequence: TGTGCCAGCAGCGGAGGACTAGCGGGCGACGAGCAGTACTTC.

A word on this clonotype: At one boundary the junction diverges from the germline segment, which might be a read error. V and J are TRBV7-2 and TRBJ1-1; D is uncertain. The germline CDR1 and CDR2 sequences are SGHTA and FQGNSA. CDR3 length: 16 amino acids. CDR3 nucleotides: TGTGCAAGCAGATTAGACTGGATGGGTAAGAACACTGAAGCTTTCTTT. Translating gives CASRLDWMGKNTEAFF.

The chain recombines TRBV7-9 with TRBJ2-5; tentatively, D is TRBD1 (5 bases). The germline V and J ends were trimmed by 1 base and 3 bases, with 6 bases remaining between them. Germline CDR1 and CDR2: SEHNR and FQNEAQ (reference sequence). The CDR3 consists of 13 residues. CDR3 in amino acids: CASSLGTKETQYF. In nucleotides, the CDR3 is TGTGCCAGCAGCTTAGGGACAAAAGAGACCCAGTACTTC.

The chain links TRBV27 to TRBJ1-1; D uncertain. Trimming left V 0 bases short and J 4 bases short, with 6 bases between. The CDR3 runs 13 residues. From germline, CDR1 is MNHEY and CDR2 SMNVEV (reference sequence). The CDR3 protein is CASSLSWRTEAFF. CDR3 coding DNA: TGTGCCAGCAGTTTATCATGGCGCACTGAAGCTTTCTTT.

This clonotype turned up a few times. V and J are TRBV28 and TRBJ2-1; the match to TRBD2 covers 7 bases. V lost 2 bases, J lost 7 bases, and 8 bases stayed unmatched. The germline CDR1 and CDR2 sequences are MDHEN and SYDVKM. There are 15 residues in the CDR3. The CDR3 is CASSLTGGSGNEQFF. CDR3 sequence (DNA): TGTGCCAGCAGTTTAACGGGCGGGAGTGGGAATGAGCAGTTCTTC. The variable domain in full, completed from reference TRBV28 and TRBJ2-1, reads DVKVTQSSRYLVKRTGEKVFLECVQDMDHENMFWYRQDPGLGLRLIYFSYDVKMKEKGDIPEGYSVSREKKERFSLILESASTNQTSMYLCASSLTGGSGNEQFFGPGTRLTVL.

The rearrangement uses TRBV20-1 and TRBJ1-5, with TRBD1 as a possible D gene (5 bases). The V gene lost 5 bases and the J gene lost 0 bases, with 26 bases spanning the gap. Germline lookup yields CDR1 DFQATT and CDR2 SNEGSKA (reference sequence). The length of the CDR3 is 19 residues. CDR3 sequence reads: CSAAGGELPGAYSNQPQHF. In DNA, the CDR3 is TGCAGTGCTGCGGGGGGAGAGTTACCCGGGGCTTATAGCAATCAGCCCCAGCATTTT.